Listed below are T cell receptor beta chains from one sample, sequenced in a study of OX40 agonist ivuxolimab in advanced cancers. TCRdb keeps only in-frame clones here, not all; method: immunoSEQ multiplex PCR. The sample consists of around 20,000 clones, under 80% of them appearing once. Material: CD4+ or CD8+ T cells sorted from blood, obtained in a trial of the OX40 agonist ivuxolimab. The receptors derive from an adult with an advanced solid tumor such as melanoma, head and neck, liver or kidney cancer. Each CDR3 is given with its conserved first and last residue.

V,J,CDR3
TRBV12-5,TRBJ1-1,CASGLPETGGTEAFF
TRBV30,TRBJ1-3,CAWSRLGAAGNTIYF
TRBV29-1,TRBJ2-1,CSVGVSASGGRAFF
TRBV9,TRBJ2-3,CASSVGGSGLADTDTQYF
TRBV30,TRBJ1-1,CAWMARGFEAFF
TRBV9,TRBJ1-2,CASSADHRGLRGYGYTF
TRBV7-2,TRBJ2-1,CASRRAGGGNEQFF
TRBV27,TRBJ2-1,CASSLLPGTSSSPSYNEQFF
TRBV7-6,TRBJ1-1,CASSLGRTVNTEAFF
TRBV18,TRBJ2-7,CASSPPKNTGRPYEQYF
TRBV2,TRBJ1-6,CASLPGSYNSPLHF
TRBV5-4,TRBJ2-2,CASSLSGRQLGTGELFF
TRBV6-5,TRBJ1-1,CASSPTGDLREAFF
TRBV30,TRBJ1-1,CAWSEGQRAGAFF
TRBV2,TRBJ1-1,CASRRGPNTEAFF
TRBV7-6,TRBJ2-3,CASSLVGTSGDTQYF
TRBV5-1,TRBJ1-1,CASSTKPRDTEAFF
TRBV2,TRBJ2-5,CASSEAGTATQYF
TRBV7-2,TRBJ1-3,CASSSRAGSSGNTIYF
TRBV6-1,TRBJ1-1,CASSDKRSGNTEAFF
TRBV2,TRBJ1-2,CASSSDSYGYTF
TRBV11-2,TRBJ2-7,CASSLVAFGGSISSYEQYF
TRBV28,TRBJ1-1,CASLGWGVRTEAFF
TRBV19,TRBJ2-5,CASSMTGEETQYF
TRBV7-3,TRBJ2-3,CASSGGPGDTQYF
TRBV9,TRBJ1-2,CASSVATGVNYGYTF
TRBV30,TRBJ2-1,CAWTSGGGRYNEQFF